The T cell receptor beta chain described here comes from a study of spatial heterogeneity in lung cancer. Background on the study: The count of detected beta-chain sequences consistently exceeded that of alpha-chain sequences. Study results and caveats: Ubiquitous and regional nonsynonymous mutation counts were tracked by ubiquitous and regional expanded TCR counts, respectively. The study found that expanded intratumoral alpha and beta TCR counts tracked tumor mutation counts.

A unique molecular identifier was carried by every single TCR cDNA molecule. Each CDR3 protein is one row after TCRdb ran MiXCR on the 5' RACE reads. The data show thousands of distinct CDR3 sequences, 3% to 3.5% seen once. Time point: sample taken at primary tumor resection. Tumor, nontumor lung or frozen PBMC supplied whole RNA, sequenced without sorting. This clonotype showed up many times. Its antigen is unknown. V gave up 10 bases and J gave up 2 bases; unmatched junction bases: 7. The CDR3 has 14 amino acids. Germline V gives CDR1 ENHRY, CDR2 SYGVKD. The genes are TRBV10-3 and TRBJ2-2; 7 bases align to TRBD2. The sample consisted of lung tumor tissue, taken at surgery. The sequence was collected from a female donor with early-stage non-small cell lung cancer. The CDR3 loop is CATHQRGNTGELFF. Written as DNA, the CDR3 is TGTGCCACCCACCAGCGGGGTAACACCGGGGAGCTGTTTTTT.